The 25 T cell receptor beta chains presented below share a single source sample, sequenced in a study of tumor-infiltrating lymphocytes in primary liver carcinoma. The source of the blood RNA was unsorted whole blood, and germline DNA was extracted as well. A constant-region primer primed TCR beta cDNA synthesis from about 0.45 ug of total RNA. Sequencing libraries for TCR beta derived from three nested multiplex PCR rounds that used slightly modified ARM-PCR. TRBV1-TRBV30 forward primers and a C-beta reverse primer were used in the first two PCR rounds, which each ran for 9 to 10 cycles. A single record per CDR3 protein comes from TCRdb applying MiXCR to the multiplex PCR reads. Of around 330,000 distinct CDR3 sequences listed, roughly 60% are singletons. Specimen: peripheral blood. All receptors derive from a woman younger than 45 with primary liver carcinoma and hepatitis B virus infection.

As regards this clonotype: A much larger clonotype is one base distant, so this may be a read error. This sequence joins TRBV29-1 and TRBJ2-2; D possibly uses TRBD1 or TRBD2 (5 bases each). The germline V and J ends were trimmed by 5 bases and 3 bases, with 13 bases remaining between them. This CDR3 is 14 amino acids long. Germline values: CDR1 SQVTM, CDR2 ANQGSEA. This CDR3 is CSVTWGLHTGELFF. The CDR3 DNA reads as TGCAGCGTTACGTGGGGGTTGCACACCGGGGAGCTGTTTTTT.

Concerning this clonotype itself: This may be a read error, as it is one base from a much larger clone. The V call is TRBV29-1, the J call TRBJ2-7, with D perhaps TRBD2 (7 bases). Germline V gene data show CDR1 as SQVTM and CDR2 as ANQGSEA. The CDR3 extends over 13 amino acids. The CDR3 DNA follows: TGCAGCGTTGAGGGGGGGCGGACCGACGAGCTGTACTTC. The encoded protein is CSVEGGRTDELYF.

For this clonotype: It may be a read error: a sequence one base away is much more abundant. The CDR3 region has the DNA TGTGCCAGCAGTGCCCTGACAGGGCCCGGGGAGCTGTTTTTT. Residues: CASSALTGPGELFF. The rearrangement joins TRBV6-5 to TRBJ2-2, with 7 bases that match TRBD1. Germline V gene sequence: CDR1 MNHEY, CDR2 SVGAGI. This CDR3 has 14 amino acids. The ends lost 5 bases at V and 6 bases at J; junction bases unmatched: 6.

On this clonotype itself: With a much larger clone just one base away, this may be a read error. The chain recombines TRBV4-1 with TRBJ2-7; D gene ambiguous. CDR1 is MGHRA and CDR2 is YSYEKL in the germline V gene. The CDR3 contains 14 residues. The CDR3 loop reads CTSSQEPYPYEQYF. The DNA of the CDR3 is TGCACCAGCAGCCAGGAGCCTTACCCCTACGAGCAGTACTTC.

The chain employs TRBV7-8 and TRBJ2-2; 13 nucleotides line up with TRBD2. Germline CDR1 and CDR2: SGHVS and FQNEAQ. The CDR3 totals 16 residues. The junction had 4 bases not matched to a gene; V was cut back by 3 bases and J by 6 bases. DNA of the CDR3: TGTGCCAGCAGCTTTATAGGACTAGCGGGAGCCGGGGAGCTGTTTTTT. This gives the protein CASSFIGLAGAGELFF.

The rearrangement joins TRBV11-1 to TRBJ1-2, with D uncertain. V was shortened by 5 bases and J by 8 bases, with 15 bases between the two germline ends. This CDR3 is built from 13 residues. Germline-derived CDR1 and CDR2 are SGHAT and FQDESV (reference sequence). The CDR3 DNA reads as TGTGCCAGCAGCCCCGCGGGAAGATGGGGCTACACCTTC. Encoded protein: CASSPAGRWGYTF. Full variable domain (remainder filled in from reference TRBV11-1 and TRBJ1-2): EAEVAQSPRYKITEKSQAVAFWCDPISGHATLYWYRQILGQGPELLVQFQDESVVDDSQLPKDRFSAERLKGVDSTLKIQPAELGDSAMYLCASSPAGRWGYTFGSGTRLTVV.

This clonotype has at least ten counts. V is TRBV11-2 and J is TRBJ2-5; 8 nucleotides agree with TRBD2. There are 13 residues in the CDR3. Trimming took 4 bases from V and 5 from J; bases not matched to a gene: 3. Germline CDR1 is SGHAT and CDR2 is FQNNGV. CDR3 sequence (DNA): TGTGCCAGCAGCTCGGGACTAGGGGAGACCCAGTACTTC. This gives the protein CASSSGLGETQYF.

About this clonotype: A read error is likely, as this CDR3 ends without the conserved phenylalanine or tryptophan. The V gene is TRBV11-2, the J gene TRBJ2-3, with D hard to call. This CDR3 is 16 amino acids long. V dropped 1 base and J dropped 0 bases, with 11 bases sitting between them. CDR1 is SGHAT, CDR2 FQNNGV, per germline. CDR3 nucleotide sequence: TGTGCCAGCAGCTTAGGAAGCGTTACTAGCACAGATACGCAGTATCAT. Amino acids: CASSLGSVTSTDTQYH.

As concerns this clonotype: The CDR3 carries no conserved terminal phenylalanine or tryptophan, so it likely arises from a read error. The DNA is omitted, as the CDR3 cannot be located on it reliably, and the CDR3 follows TCRdb's listing. The chain has TRBV12-3 or TRBV12-4 and TRBJ2-7; no DNA check was done on the table's D call, TRBD1. Ends included, the CDR3 has 12 residues. CDR3 residues: CASSRPSGRKYL.

This chain joins TRBV4-1 and TRBJ2-2; 9 bases match TRBD2. CDR1 MGHRA and CDR2 YSYEKL come from the germline V gene. The CDR3 totals 17 residues. V lost 2 bases to trimming and J lost 6 bases; unmatched junction nucleotides: 10. In nucleotides, the CDR3 is TGCGCCAGCAGCCAAATTTGGGCGGGAGGGGGAGCCGGGGAGCTGTTTTTT. It codes for CASSQIWAGGGAGELFF.

Ten or more counts support this clonotype. The chain couples TRBV10-3 to TRBJ1-2; possibly TRBD1 for D (5 bases). V lost 0 bases to trimming and J lost 8 bases, with 13 bases between them. The CDR3 loop spans 14 amino acids. Germline assignment: CDR1 ENHRY and CDR2 SYGVKD. CDR3 bases: TGTGCCATCAGTGAGTCGAATGGGGACCTAGGCTACACCTTC. It encodes CAISESNGDLGYTF.

Remarks on this clonotype: Germline and junction disagree at one end, which may indicate a read error. J is TRBJ2-1 and V is TRBV6-1; the D gene is possibly TRBD2 (5 bases). CDR1 and CDR2 (germline): MNHNS, SASEGT. The CDR3 runs to 15 residues. The CDR3 DNA sequence: TGTGCCAGCCGTGAGGTCCCGGGATCCTACAATGAGCAGTTCTTC. Encoded protein: CASREVPGSYNEQFF.

The chain couples TRBV11-2 to TRBJ2-1; D is ambiguous. CDR1 is SGHAT and CDR2 is FQNNGV in the germline V gene. Trimming pared 5 bases from V and 12 bases from J, leaving 23 bases between. CDR3 length equals 15 residues. DNA of the CDR3: TGTGCCAGCAGCCCACAATTGGGCTCCTACGATGCGCAGTTCTTC. Encoded protein: CASSPQLGSYDAQFF.

Concerning this clonotype: A junction end diverges from the germline sequence, so it may reflect a read error. This sequence joins TRBV4-3 and TRBJ2-2; 8 bases match TRBD2. CDR1 LGHNA and CDR2 YSLEER come from the germline V gene. This CDR3 region has 17 residues. DNA for the CDR3: TGCGCCAGTAGCTCTGGGACTAGTATTACGAACATCGGGGAGCTGTTTTTT. Translating gives CASSSGTSITNIGELFF.

The chain recombines TRBV10-2 with TRBJ2-1, with 11 bases fitting TRBD2. The germline V gene encodes CDR1 WSHSY and CDR2 SAAADI. The CDR3 length is 16 residues. J was trimmed by 2 bases and V by 3 bases; bases with no gene match: 3. The CDR3 region has the DNA TGCGCCAGCAGTGATCCGACTAGCGGGGCCTACAATGAGCAGTTCTTC. This encodes CASSDPTSGAYNEQFF.

This clonotype was observed at least ten times. The chain joins TRBV4-3 to TRBJ1-1, with TRBD1 matching 7 bases. The CDR3 has 14 amino acids. The germline V gene has CDR1 LGHNA and CDR2 YSLEER. Unmatched junction bases numbered 8, after V lost 4 bases and J lost 6 bases. The chain's CDR3 is CASSRQTGMPEAFF. The CDR3 region has the DNA TGCGCCAGCAGCCGACAGACAGGGATGCCTGAAGCTTTCTTT.

V usage is TRBV5-5 and J usage is TRBJ2-7; 7 bases match TRBD2. Germline values: CDR1 SGHKS, CDR2 YYEKEE (reference sequence). J was trimmed by 0 bases and V by 3 bases; bases with no gene match: 9. The CDR3 is 16 amino acids. CDR3 DNA sequence: TGTGCCAGCAGCTCGTCCGTGCGGGAGTACTCCTACGAGCAGTACTTC. It is translated as CASSSSVREYSYEQYF.

This clonotype was detected ten times or more. The chain joins TRBV4-3 to TRBJ2-5; 8 positions match TRBD2. Germline V gene lookup returns CDR1 LGHNA and CDR2 YSLEER. The CDR3 length is 17 residues. Trimming removed 0 bases from V and 0 bases from J; junction bases left unmatched: 6. CDR3 loop: CASSQDTSGTYQETQYF. As DNA, the CDR3 is TGCGCCAGCAGCCAAGACACTAGCGGAACTTACCAAGAGACCCAGTACTTC.

For this clonotype: The junction departs from the called germline gene at one end, perhaps through a read error. This sequence joins TRBV6-5 and TRBJ1-2; 7 bases line up with TRBD1. Germline CDR1 MNHEY, CDR2 SVGAGI. This CDR3 is 19 amino acids long. The CDR3 sequence: CASSYERGTVPLGSYGYTF. The CDR3, as DNA: TGTGCCAGCAGTTACGAAAGGGGGACAGTCCCCCTGGGGTCGTATGGTTACACCTTC.

This sequence joins TRBV4-1 and TRBJ1-4; 7 bases are shared with TRBD1. The V gene's germline CDR1 is MGHRA and CDR2 YSYEKL. The CDR3 has 16 amino acids. J lost 7 bases, V lost 3 bases, and 11 bases had no gene match. The CDR3 DNA reads TGCGCCAGCAGCCATGATCCTCCAGGGGGTGGTGAAAAACTGTTTTTT. This translates into CASSHDPPGGGEKLFF.

This clonotype has only one observation. This chain joins TRBV6-6 and TRBJ2-1; TRBD1 matches 7 bases. With V trimmed by 2 bases and J by 12 bases, 13 bases remained unmatched. Germline lookup yields CDR1 MNHNY and CDR2 SVGAGI (reference sequence). There are 15 residues in the CDR3. The CDR3 DNA is TGTGCCAGCAGTTACGAGGGGGCGCGTAGTCCGGTGCAGTTCTTC. As protein: CASSYEGARSPVQFF.

In its sample, this clonotype was seen many times. The chain combines TRBV12-3 or TRBV12-4 with TRBJ2-5; D gene ambiguous. V lost 7 bases and J 4 bases, leaving 10 bases between the germline ends. This CDR3 spans 12 amino acids. DNA of the CDR3: TGTGCCAGCACCACGGGTGGAGAGACCCAGTACTTC. It is translated as CASTTGGETQYF.

The gene calls are TRBV29-1 and TRBJ2-1; D remains ambiguous. Trimming took 3 bases from V and 16 from J, leaving 28 bases between them. The germline V gene has CDR1 SQVTM and CDR2 ANQGSEA. This CDR3 comprises 15 residues. The CDR3 region has the DNA TGCAGCGTTGAGATTTTTTCTGGGCGGAAGAATGGGCACTTCTTC. Its translation is CSVEIFSGRKNGHFF.

This clonotype was observed a few times. This chain joins TRBV7-3 and TRBJ2-7; the D gene is possibly TRBD2 (6 bases). The CDR3 runs to 13 residues. Trimming took 2 bases from V and 5 from J, leaving 10 bases between them. Looked up from germline, CDR1 is SGHTA and CDR2 is FQGTGA. The CDR3 nucleotides are TGTGCCAGCAGCTTAGGGGGGTTGGACGAGCAGTACTTC. The encoded protein is CASSLGGLDEQYF.

The rearrangement uses TRBV24-1 and TRBJ1-5; no clear D gene. There are 14 residues in the CDR3. The germline V and J ends were trimmed by 4 bases and 9 bases, with 15 bases remaining between them. The germline gives CDR1 KGHDR, CDR2 SFDVKD. The CDR3 loop reads CATSEGGTLRPQHF. In DNA, the CDR3 is TGTGCCACCAGTGAAGGTGGTACTTTAAGGCCCCAGCATTTT.